This T cell receptor beta chain stems from a study of T cells in Graves' hyperthyroidism and ophthalmopathy. Study-wide points: In the blood, most expanded thyroid clonotypes above 0.001 appeared as well.

There were TCR beta CDR3 regions amplified from RNA transcripts. A first-round RT-PCR of the TCR CDR3 used the HTBI primer set. MiXCR, applied by TCRdb to the multiplex PCR reads, yields one record per CDR3 protein. The data hold hundreds of thousands of distinct CDR3 sequences, with more than 15% observed a single time. Patients with ophthalmopathy all had a Clinical Activity Score of at least 3, a NOSPECS grade of at least 4 and duration under 3 months. Criteria for exclusion of patients were uncontrolled infection, other autoimmune disease, pregnancy or lactation. PBMCs were derived from under 13 ml fresh peripheral blood. On this clonotype itself: Its antigen is unknown.

There are 17 residues in the CDR3. Germline V CDR1 and CDR2: SEHNR, FQNEAQ (reference sequence). V was cut by 5 bases and J by 0 bases, with 16 bases left in between. The specimen sequenced was blood. The V gene is TRBV7-9, the J gene TRBJ2-2; no firm D call. This clonotype was obtained from a middle-aged woman with Graves' ophthalmopathy. CDR3 coding DNA: TGTGCCAGCAGCCCCCTGAAATGGGGAACGAACACCGGGGAGCTGTTTTTT. It yields the protein CASSPLKWGTNTGELFF.